Following are 30 T cell receptor beta chains from one sample sequenced in a study of spatial heterogeneity in lung cancer. Specified time point: sample taken at primary tumor resection. Unsorted whole RNA samples from tumor, nontumor lung or frozen PBMC were sequenced. MiXCR, run by TCRdb on the 5' RACE reads, gives a single entry per CDR3 protein. The repertoire consists of around 60,000 distinct CDR3 sequences, with about 8% occurring once and the leading ten covering more than 13%. The material sequenced was PBMCs, taken at surgery. The receptor source for this set is a female donor with early-stage non-small cell lung cancer.

The chain links TRBV5-1 to TRBJ2-1; 11 nucleotides match TRBD2. Germline V gives CDR1 SGHRS, CDR2 YFSETQ. Germline trimming cut 1 base from V and 8 bases from J; bases unmatched to any gene: 8. The CDR3 runs to 16 residues. The CDR3 DNA follows: TGCGCCAGCAGCTTGATGGCTAGCGGGAGGAGGGATGAGCAGTTCTTC. It codes for CASSLMASGRRDEQFF. Together with reference TRBV5-1 and TRBJ2-1, the CDR3 gives the full variable domain: KAGVTQTPRYLIKTRGQQVTLSCSPISGHRSVSWYQQTPGQGLQFLFEYFSETQRNKGNFPGRFSGRQFSNSRSEMNVSTLELGDSALYLCASSLMASGRRDEQFFGPGTRLTVL.

Note on this clonotype: Sequence at one end of the junction differs from germline and may be a read error. The chain carries TRBV11-2 and TRBJ2-1; the match to TRBD2 covers 8 bases. Germline CDR1 and CDR2: SGHAT and FQNNGV. This CDR3 comprises 12 residues. The CDR3, as DNA: TGTGCCAGCAGCTTAGCGGGAGGGAGAAAGCTCTTC. Protein: CASSLAGGRKLF.

This clonotype was counted at least ten times. The chain uses TRBV7-6 and TRBJ2-5, with TRBD1 as a possible D gene (6 bases). Per the germline V gene, CDR1 is SGHVS and CDR2 is FNYEAQ. The CDR3 totals 14 residues. V was trimmed by 6 bases and J by 3 bases, leaving 14 bases between them. DNA of the CDR3: TGTGCCAGCAGACGGGGCAGGGGAGAAGAGACCCAGTACTTC. It codes for CASRRGRGEETQYF.

This clonotype turned up a few times. The chain has TRBV11-3 and TRBJ1-1; D not resolved. V was pared by 5 bases and J by 0 bases, with 7 bases between. The germline CDR1 and CDR2 sequences are SGHNT and YENEEA. The CDR3 totals 13 residues. The CDR3 sequence is CASSTAMNTEAFF. In DNA form, the CDR3 reads TGTGCCAGCAGCACGGCTATGAACACTGAAGCTTTCTTT. The full variable domain, in which reference TRBV11-3 and TRBJ1-1 provide the parts outside the CDR3, is EAGVVQSPRYKIIEKKQPVAFWCNPISGHNTLYWYLQNLGQGPELLIRYENEEAVDDSQLPKDRFSAERLKGVDSTLKIQPAELGDSAVYLCASSTAMNTEAFFGQGTRLTVV.

This clonotype was observed a few times. The V and J genes are TRBV18 and TRBJ2-7; 10 positions agree with TRBD1. The CDR3 sequence is 14 residues long. Germline V gives CDR1 KGHSH, CDR2 LQKENI. J was trimmed by 4 bases and V by 3 bases; bases with no gene match: 3. The CDR3 loop is CASSPGTGVYEQYV. CDR3 nucleotides: TGTGCCAGCTCACCGGGGACAGGGGTATACGAGCAGTACGTC.

This clonotype occurred many times. As DNA, the CDR3 is TGTGCCAGCAGTTACGCCAGGGCGGACGGAAACACCATATATTTT. Protein: CASSYARADGNTIYF. The chain employs TRBV6-2 or TRBV6-3 and TRBJ1-3; D might be TRBD1 (5 bases). Germline lookup yields CDR1 MNHEY and CDR2 SVGEGT. The germline V and J ends were trimmed by 2 bases and 4 bases, with 12 bases remaining between them. The CDR3 covers 15 residues.

This clonotype was seen many times. The CDR3 DNA reads as TGCAGTGCTACGGGTGTGGGACAGGGAAGAACCTACGAGCAGTACTTC. Its translation: CSATGVGQGRTYEQYF. V usage is TRBV20-1 and J usage is TRBJ2-7; the match to TRBD1 covers 9 bases. The CDR3 spans 16 residues. J gave up 2 bases and V 4 bases, and 12 bases lay outside the gene matches. Germline V gene sequence: CDR1 DFQATT, CDR2 SNEGSKA (reference sequence).

This clonotype was counted many times. This chain connects TRBV24-1 to TRBJ2-2; the D gene is possibly TRBD1 (5 bases). Germline assignment: CDR1 KGHDR and CDR2 SFDVKD. V was trimmed by 7 bases and J by 4 bases, leaving 9 bases between them. The length of the CDR3 is 13 residues. In DNA form, the CDR3 reads TGTGCCACCAGAACCCAGGGCACCGGGGAGCTGTTTTTT. As protein: CATRTQGTGELFF.

This clonotype was seen many times. The chain joins TRBV6-5 to TRBJ1-2; 7 bases line up with TRBD1. Trimming at V came to 6 bases and at J to 0 bases, leaving 7 bases not matched to a gene. CDR1 is MNHEY and CDR2 is SVGAGI in the germline V gene. The CDR3 totals 15 residues. This CDR3 is CASRLGQEANYGYTF. CDR3 bases: TGTGCCAGCAGACTAGGACAGGAAGCTAACTATGGCTACACCTTC.

This clonotype was seen at least ten times. This chain links TRBV20-1 with TRBJ2-3; maybe TRBD2 (7 bases). CDR3 length equals 16 residues. Deletions cut 2 bases from V and 4 bases from J, with 19 bases between. Per germline, CDR1 DFQATT and CDR2 SNEGSKA (reference sequence). CDR3 in DNA: TGCAGTGCTAGACGCGGCGGGGGCCTCCTCGCAGATACGCAGTATTTT. This sequence encodes CSARRGGGLLADTQYF.

This clonotype was recorded at least ten times. V and J are TRBV6-5 and TRBJ2-7; maybe TRBD1 (5 bases). The CDR3 is made up of 15 amino acids. Trimming stripped 3 bases from V and 3 bases from J, with 15 bases between. Germline CDR1 MNHEY, CDR2 SVGAGI. CDR3 DNA: TGTGCCAGCAGTTATTTGACAGCGCCCGGCTACGAGCAGTACTTC. It yields the protein CASSYLTAPGYEQYF.

This clonotype was seen a few times. The chain employs TRBV19 and TRBJ2-1; 9 bases line up with TRBD2. Losses at the gene ends were 3 bases for V and 6 bases for J; bases not matched to a gene: 6. The CDR3 is 15 residues long. Germline values: CDR1 LNHDA, CDR2 SQIVND (reference sequence). The CDR3 here is CASSINSGGGNEQFF. DNA for the CDR3: TGTGCCAGTAGTATCAATAGCGGGGGAGGCAATGAGCAGTTCTTC.

This clonotype was seen repeatedly, ten times or more. The chain carries TRBV6-2 or TRBV6-3 and TRBJ2-5; tentatively, D is TRBD1 (7 bases). Germline V CDR1 and CDR2: MNHEY, SVGEGT. Deletions cut 0 bases from V and 3 bases from J, with 14 bases between. The CDR3 runs to 16 residues. CDR3 DNA: TGTGCCAGCAGTTACTCGATCGCCAGGGGGGAAGAGACCCAGTACTTC. Protein product: CASSYSIARGEETQYF.

This chain uses TRBV6-5 with TRBJ2-5; D might be TRBD2 (6 bases). V lost 7 bases, J lost 5 bases, and 14 bases lay in between. CDR1 and CDR2 from the germline V gene are MNHEY and SVGAGI. This CDR3 region has 13 residues. This CDR3 reads CASTRLVGETQYF. The CDR3 region has the DNA TGTGCCAGCACAAGACTAGTCGGCGAGACCCAGTACTTC.

The gene calls are TRBV20-1 and TRBJ2-2; weak D call: TRBD2 (6 bases). Trimming shortened V by 6 bases and J by 5 bases, and 16 bases separated the two germline ends. This CDR3 contains 14 residues. CDR1 is DFQATT, CDR2 SNEGSKA, per germline (reference sequence). The CDR3 DNA reads TGCAGTGCCCCAGGAGGGGTTAGGACCGGGGAGCTGTTTTTT. Protein: CSAPGGVRTGELFF.

In regard to this clonotype: This may arise from a read error, as a much more abundant clone is one base away. The chain is built from TRBV3-1 and TRBJ2-5; tentative D call: TRBD2 (5 bases). This CDR3 has 13 residues. V was cut by 1 base and J by 5 bases, with 8 bases left in between. Germline V lookup: CDR1 LGHDT, CDR2 YNNKEL (reference sequence). The CDR3 protein is CASSQGTGETQYF. The CDR3 nucleotides are TGTGCCAGCAGCCAAGGGACTGGGGAGACCCAGTACTTC.

At least ten counts were recorded for this clonotype. The rearrangement joins TRBV9 to TRBJ2-3; 8 nucleotides agree with TRBD2. The CDR3 contains 15 residues. Germline V gene data show CDR1 as SGDLS and CDR2 as YYNGEE. V shed 3 bases, J shed 5 bases, and the junction held 8 bases outside the gene matches. The CDR3: CASSGSGRWGDTQYF. For the CDR3, the DNA is TGTGCCAGCAGCGGAAGCGGGAGATGGGGAGATACGCAGTATTTT.

This clonotype was seen a few times. The chain links TRBV7-7 to TRBJ2-5, with TRBD2 matching 7 bases. Germline assignment: CDR1 SSHAT and CDR2 FNYEAQ (reference sequence). The CDR3 spans 15 residues. V gave up 1 base and J gave up 5 bases; unmatched junction bases: 7. Here the CDR3 reads CASSLEQGGYETQYF. In nucleotides, the CDR3 is TGTGCCAGCAGCTTAGAGCAGGGAGGGTATGAGACCCAGTACTTC.

The chain links TRBV6-1 to TRBJ2-7; no clear D gene. Germline CDR1 and CDR2: MNHNS and SASEGT. This CDR3 is 15 amino acids long. The V end lost 2 bases, the J end lost 0 bases, and 11 bases lay between the germline ends. The CDR3 bases are TGTGCCAGCAGTGAATCTTGGCCGGGCTCCTACGAGCAGTACGTC. Residues: CASSESWPGSYEQYV.

This clonotype was counted many times. V usage is TRBV7-3 and J usage is TRBJ2-7; D is perhaps TRBD1 or TRBD2 (5 bases each). The V end was cut by 3 bases, the J end by 6 bases, with 9 bases between. There are 12 residues in the CDR3. Looked up from germline, CDR1 is SGHTA and CDR2 is FQGTGA. Here the CDR3 DNA reads TGTGCCAGCAGCTTCCTAGGGACCGAGCAGTACTTC. Translated, it gives CASSFLGTEQYF.

The chain has TRBV7-9 and TRBJ2-7; possibly TRBD2 for D (6 bases). The CDR3 contains 14 residues. Germline-derived CDR1 and CDR2 are SEHNR and FQNEAQ (reference sequence). DNA of the CDR3: TGTGCCAGCAGCTTAGGGAACCCAGGTCCCTGGGAGGACGTC. As protein: CASSLGNPGPWEDV.

Ten or more counts support this clonotype. This chain links TRBV29-1 with TRBJ2-5, with 8 bases matching TRBD2. This CDR3 region has 14 residues. Unmatched junction bases numbered 12, after V lost 6 bases and J lost 6 bases. Germline CDR1 and CDR2: SQVTM and ANQGSEA. CDR3 sequence reads: CSVRGGRASQTQYF. The CDR3 DNA reads TGCAGCGTCCGGGGGGGCCGAGCGTCGCAGACCCAGTACTTC.

This clonotype was found many times. The chain employs TRBV7-2 and TRBJ1-5, with D hard to call. Germline V CDR1 and CDR2: SGHTA, FQGNSA. The CDR3 runs to 15 residues. The V end lost 3 bases, the J end lost 0 bases, and 9 bases lay between the germline ends. This CDR3 is CASSLTTYSNQPQHF. CDR3 DNA sequence: TGTGCCAGCAGCTTGACCACCTATAGCAATCAGCCCCAGCATTTT. Combining the CDR3 with reference TRBV7-2 and TRBJ1-5 gives the whole variable domain GAGVSQSPSNKVTEKGKDVELRCDPISGHTALYWYRQSLGQGLEFLIYFQGNSAPDKSGLPSDRFSAERTGGSVSTLTIQRTQQEDSAVYLCASSLTTYSNQPQHFGDGTRLSIL.

This clonotype was counted many times. The CDR3 DNA reads as TGTGCCAGCAGCTTAGCCGGGACAGGGGGACGCACAGATACGCAGTATTTT. This gives the protein CASSLAGTGGRTDTQYF. This sequence joins TRBV7-9 and TRBJ2-3, with 11 bases fitting TRBD1. Unmatched junction bases numbered 3, after V lost 0 bases and J lost 1 base. The CDR3 is made up of 17 amino acids. The V gene's germline CDR1 is SEHNR and CDR2 FQNEAQ (reference sequence).

This clonotype was seen at least ten times. The rearrangement uses TRBV6-4 and TRBJ2-1; D might be TRBD2 (6 bases). The CDR3 covers 17 residues. Trimming left V 1 base short and J 3 bases short, with 16 bases between. Germline CDR1 reads MRHNA; CDR2 reads SNTAGT. In DNA, the CDR3 is TGTGCCAGCAGTGACTTACTCAAAGTCGGGGGCTACAATGAGCAGTTCTTC. Amino acids: CASSDLLKVGGYNEQFF.

This chain connects TRBV29-1 to TRBJ2-3; 10 nucleotides line up with TRBD1. The V segment lost 2 bases and the J segment 4 bases; nucleotides outside the gene matches: 3. CDR3 size: 14 residues. The V gene's germline CDR1 is SQVTM and CDR2 ANQGSEA. CDR3 in DNA: TGCAGCGTTGAACGGGACAGGGGAGCAGATACGCAGTATTTT. Its protein is CSVERDRGADTQYF.

This clonotype was recorded many times. The J gene is TRBJ2-7, the V gene TRBV20-1; TRBD2 aligns across 14 bases. Germline V gives CDR1 DFQATT, CDR2 SNEGSKA (reference sequence). The J segment lost 3 bases and the V segment lost 2 bases, leaving 6 bases of the junction unmatched. This CDR3 spans 16 amino acids. Here the CDR3 reads CSARSGLAGEFYEQYF. CDR3 nucleotides: TGCAGTGCTAGATCGGGACTAGCGGGAGAGTTCTACGAGCAGTACTTC.

For this clonotype: One end of the junction varies from germline; a read error may be responsible. The chain links TRBV5-6 to TRBJ2-2; possibly TRBD1 or TRBD2 for D (5 bases each). The CDR3 loop spans 15 amino acids. Looked up from germline, CDR1 is SGHDT and CDR2 is YYEEEE. The DNA of the CDR3 is TGTGCCAGCGGCTTCTGGGACCCCTACACCGGGGAGCTGTTTTTT. It is translated as CASGFWDPYTGELFF.

As to this clonotype: A much larger clone differs from this one at a single base, so this may be a read error. J is TRBJ1-1 and V is TRBV6-6; D may be TRBD1 (5 bases). The CDR3 covers 15 residues. The ends were cut back, 6 bases at V and 0 bases at J, with 14 bases in the middle. The germline V gene has CDR1 MNHNY and CDR2 SVGAGI (reference sequence). CDR3 in DNA: TGTGCCAGCAGGCCCGGGTTGGGGGTGAACACTGAAGCTTTCTTT. It codes for CASRPGLGVNTEAFF.

This clonotype was seen ten or more times. The rearrangement uses TRBV11-1 and TRBJ1-1; D unresolved. V lost 5 bases and J 5 bases, leaving 18 bases between the germline ends. Germline CDR1 reads SGHAT; CDR2 reads FQDESV (reference sequence). The CDR3 spans 15 residues. The CDR3 DNA is TGTGCCAGCAGCCCCCAGCGGGCCCAGAATACTGAAGCTTTCTTT. This gives the protein CASSPQRAQNTEAFF.